This T cell receptor beta chain was profiled in a study of blood T cell repertoires in COVID-19. Study information: The United States, Italy and Spain provided the acute and convalescent COVID-19 samples. T cells, B-cell-depleted T cells, or PBMCs provided the cDNA or gDNA that served as material.

Sequencing was performed with immunoSEQ multiplex PCR; in TCRdb, only in-frame clones are kept and a portion is missing. The repertoire holds around 500,000 clones, with 70% to 90% as singletons. CDR3 length equals 14 residues. Looked up from germline, CDR1 is SGHTA and CDR2 is FQGNSA. Trimming cost V 5 bases and J 4 bases, with 14 bases left between them. The gene calls are TRBV7-2 and TRBJ1-2; D is unresolved. The receptor comes from a human donor in a cohort sampled during active COVID-19. Sequenced material: peripheral blood. The CDR3 DNA is TGTGCCAGCAGCGGAGGGAGGGTCTCCTATGGCTACACCTTC. Protein product: CASSGGRVSYGYTF.